These 27 T cell receptor beta chains share one sample of origin, sequenced in a study of T-cell memory formation after mild COVID-19. TCRdb reanalysed the 5' RACE reads using MiXCR and keeps one entry per CDR3 protein. In the table there are about 210,000 distinct CDR3 sequences, 8% to 11% of which are singletons. The specimen sequenced was PBMCs or a T cell subset sorted from them (not recorded which). The receptors come from a man aged 18 to 30 who had mild COVID-19 (a few samples of this study predate the infection). Cell type and time point are not known.

The chain joins TRBV7-9 to TRBJ2-7; D tentatively fits TRBD1 or TRBD2 (5 bases each). V dropped 5 bases and J dropped 0 bases, with 17 bases sitting between them. The length of the CDR3 is 16 residues. Germline V CDR1 and CDR2: SEHNR, FQNEAQ (reference sequence). DNA of the CDR3: TGTGCCAGCAGCCATTCAACGGGACCGGTCTCCTACGAGCAGTACGTC. It translates to CASSHSTGPVSYEQYV.

This clonotype was picked up a small number of times. The chain employs TRBV12-3 or TRBV12-4 and TRBJ1-1; no clear D gene. This CDR3 is built from 12 residues. V lost 2 bases and J 10 bases, leaving 11 bases between the germline ends. The chain's CDR3 is CASSLRPGGAFF. The CDR3 DNA sequence: TGTGCCAGCAGTTTAAGGCCAGGAGGAGCTTTCTTT.

The chain combines TRBV5-1 with TRBJ2-3, with 8 bases identical to TRBD1. Germline assignment: CDR1 SGHRS and CDR2 YFSETQ. V lost 2 bases, J lost 6 bases, and 5 bases stayed unmatched. CDR3 size: 14 residues. DNA for the CDR3: TGCGCCAGCAGCTTCGACAGGGGAACTGATACGCAGTATTTT. Its protein is CASSFDRGTDTQYF. Drawing the rest from reference TRBV5-1 and TRBJ2-3, the complete variable domain is KAGVTQTPRYLIKTRGQQVTLSCSPISGHRSVSWYQQTPGQGLQFLFEYFSETQRNKGNFPGRFSGRQFSNSRSEMNVSTLELGDSALYLCASSFDRGTDTQYFGPGTRLTVL.

A few counts support this clonotype. CDR3 sequence (DNA): TGTGCCACCAGGGGACAGGGTGGCACCGGGGAGCTGTTTTTT. As protein: CATRGQGGTGELFF. The V call is TRBV24-1, the J call TRBJ2-2; 9 bases agree with TRBD1. The trim removed 7 bases at V and 4 bases at J, leaving 3 bases unmatched. The CDR3 extends over 14 amino acids. Germline V gives CDR1 KGHDR, CDR2 SFDVKD.

The CDR3 here is CAISEQGAGTEAFF. CDR3 nucleotide sequence: TGTGCCATCAGCGAACAGGGGGCCGGAACTGAAGCTTTCTTT. The V and J genes are TRBV10-3 and TRBJ1-1; 9 bases agree with TRBD1. The V gene's germline CDR1 is ENHRY and CDR2 SYGVKD. With 6 bases clipped from V and 5 bases from J, the junction kept 7 bases outside the gene matches. The CDR3 has 14 amino acids.

This clonotype has at least ten counts. The rearrangement joins TRBV6-5 to TRBJ2-6; 7 bases map to TRBD2. This CDR3 spans 17 amino acids. From germline, CDR1 is MNHEY and CDR2 SVGAGI. J was trimmed by 1 base and V by 6 bases; bases with no gene match: 9. The CDR3 bases are TGTGCCAGCAGACGTCCGGGGGGTCGGTCTGGGGCCAACGTCCTGACTTTC. It codes for CASRRPGGRSGANVLTF.

This clonotype was seen a few times. As DNA, the CDR3 is TGTGCCAGCACCAGGGATTGGGGGGAAAAACTGTTTTTT. Translated: CASTRDWGEKLFF. The chain links TRBV6-5 to TRBJ1-4, with D tentatively TRBD1 (5 bases). CDR3 length: 13 residues. Between the trimmed V and J ends, which lost 7 bases and 8 bases, there was a span of 14 bases. The germline V gene has CDR1 MNHEY and CDR2 SVGAGI.

The sample holds a few counts of this clonotype. The rearrangement links TRBV5-1 to TRBJ2-3, with D unresolved. Deletions cut 0 bases from V and 2 bases from J, with 16 bases between. The CDR3 contains 17 residues. Per the germline V gene, CDR1 is SGHRS and CDR2 is YFSETQ. Here the CDR3 DNA reads TGCGCCAGCAGCTTGGGGTACTTTGGTCTGAACACAGATACGCAGTATTTT. Its translation: CASSLGYFGLNTDTQYF.

This clonotype has only a few counts. The gene calls are TRBV6-5 and TRBJ1-2; 8 nucleotides match TRBD1. With V trimmed by 6 bases and J by 2 bases, 8 bases remained unmatched. Per the germline V gene, CDR1 is MNHEY and CDR2 is SVGAGI. The CDR3 consists of 15 residues. In DNA form, the CDR3 reads TGTGCCAGCAGACGTCAGGGGGCACCCAACTATGGCTACACCTTC. Amino acids: CASRRQGAPNYGYTF.

CDR3 region: CASSHGPGGVETQYF. The CDR3 DNA is TGTGCCAGCAGCCACGGACCGGGGGGTGTAGAGACCCAGTACTTC. The V and J genes are TRBV7-9 and TRBJ2-5, with 7 bases fitting TRBD2. In germline, CDR1 is SEHNR, CDR2 FQNEAQ (reference sequence). CDR3 length equals 15 residues. Trimming cost V 5 bases and J 4 bases; bases outside gene matches: 10.

The chain employs TRBV5-6 and TRBJ2-6; possibly TRBD1 or TRBD2 for D (7 bases each). The CDR3 runs 18 residues. Per germline, CDR1 SGHDT and CDR2 YYEEEE. Trimming left V 4 bases short and J 6 bases short, with 23 bases between. CDR3 region: CASSLQGGQAFEANVLTF. For the CDR3, the DNA is TGTGCCAGCAGCCTCCAGGGGGGGCAAGCTTTTGAGGCCAACGTCCTGACTTTC.

This clonotype was counted between two and nine times. The V gene is TRBV19, the J gene TRBJ2-7; D unclear. The CDR3 length is 14 residues. V lost 5 bases to trimming and J lost 3 bases, with 14 bases between them. Germline V CDR1 and CDR2: LNHDA, SQIVND (reference sequence). The CDR3 here is CASSRRTDNYEQYF. In DNA form, the CDR3 reads TGTGCCAGTAGTCGCCGGACGGATAACTACGAGCAGTACTTC.

J is TRBJ1-6 and V is TRBV7-8; perhaps TRBD1 as D (5 bases). CDR3 length: 14 residues. CDR1 is SGHVS and CDR2 is FQNEAQ in the germline V gene. Trimming stripped 5 bases from V and 7 bases from J, with 12 bases between. In DNA form, the CDR3 reads TGTGCCAGCAGCGCAGGGTTTGGGAATTCACCCCTCCACTTT. It is translated as CASSAGFGNSPLHF.

This clonotype was counted only a few times. V and J are TRBV25-1 and TRBJ1-4; D remains ambiguous. V was shortened by 3 bases and J by 4 bases, with 9 bases between the two germline ends. This CDR3 is built from 14 residues. Germline V gene sequence: CDR1 MGHDK, CDR2 SYGVNS. In DNA, the CDR3 is TGTGCCAGCAGTGACCCCGCAGATAATGAAAAACTGTTTTTT. Protein sequence: CASSDPADNEKLFF.

The sample holds a few counts of this clonotype. This chain joins TRBV7-9 and TRBJ2-5; 10 nucleotides agree with TRBD1. Trimming at V came to 3 bases and at J to 5 bases, leaving 6 bases not matched to a gene. CDR1 and CDR2 from the germline V gene are SEHNR and FQNEAQ (reference sequence). The CDR3 is 15 amino acids. CDR3 region: CASSLGDRGYETQYF. The DNA for the CDR3 is TGTGCCAGCAGCTTGGGGGACAGGGGTTACGAGACCCAGTACTTC.

The table lists this clonotype with a few counts. V gene TRBV20-1 combines with J gene TRBJ2-1, with 7 bases fitting TRBD2. V shed 4 bases, J shed 11 bases, and the junction held 17 bases outside the gene matches. CDR3 size: 15 residues. Germline CDR1 is DFQATT and CDR2 is SNEGSKA (reference sequence). CDR3 DNA sequence: TGCAGTGCTATCATAGACCCGGGGGGACCTATTCAGCAGTTCTTC. It is translated as CSAIIDPGGPIQQFF.

The chain recombines TRBV4-2 with TRBJ2-3; 7 positions agree with TRBD1. Germline V lookup: CDR1 LGHNA, CDR2 YNFKEQ. Trimming at V came to 6 bases and at J to 2 bases, leaving 5 bases not matched to a gene. The length of the CDR3 is 14 residues. Here the CDR3 reads CASRRGGFTDTQYF. The CDR3 nucleotides read TGTGCCAGCAGAAGAGGGGGCTTCACAGATACGCAGTATTTT.

There are a few counts of this clonotype. V gene TRBV9 combines with J gene TRBJ2-5, with 8 bases lining up with TRBD2. Germline CDR1 SGDLS, CDR2 YYNGEE. V lost 2 bases, J lost 2 bases, and 5 bases stayed unmatched. This CDR3 contains 15 residues. Here the CDR3 reads CASSVERGPQETQYF. The CDR3 DNA follows: TGTGCCAGCAGCGTCGAGCGGGGGCCGCAAGAGACCCAGTACTTC.

The chain joins TRBV29-1 to TRBJ2-7; D remains unclear. The CDR3 has 11 residues. The V gene's germline CDR1 is SQVTM and CDR2 ANQGSEA. With 7 bases removed from V and 7 bases from J, the gap between germline ends came to 14 bases. The CDR3 is CSGLTPREQYF. The CDR3 DNA sequence: TGCAGCGGATTGACCCCTCGGGAGCAGTACTTC.

This clonotype was seen many times. The chain combines TRBV7-8 with TRBJ2-1; the D is unclear. CDR1 and CDR2 from the germline V gene are SGHVS and FQNEAQ. Trimming cost V 3 bases and J 0 bases, with 9 bases left between them. There are 15 residues in the CDR3. CDR3 nucleotides: TGTGCCAGCAGCTTGGGTCAGGCCTCCTACAATGAGCAGTTCTTC. Protein: CASSLGQASYNEQFF.

The chain uses TRBV18 and TRBJ1-4; D gene unclear. Trimming took off 6 bases at V and 6 bases at J, with 17 bases between the two ends. Germline V gives CDR1 KGHSH, CDR2 LQKENI. CDR3 length: 15 amino acids. The CDR3 nucleotides are TGTGCCAGCTCTGGGAGCCGGGGTTATGATGAAAAACTGTTTTTT. It yields the protein CASSGSRGYDEKLFF.

This clonotype was seen only a few times. This chain connects TRBV7-2 to TRBJ1-5; no definite D call. The V and J ends lost 5 bases and 6 bases respectively, with 11 bases between them. CDR1 is SGHTA, CDR2 FQGNSA, per germline. The CDR3 runs 13 residues. The CDR3 sequence: CASSMTVSQPQHF. The CDR3 nucleotides read TGTGCCAGCAGCATGACGGTCTCTCAGCCCCAGCATTTT.

This clonotype was recorded at least ten times. This chain uses TRBV7-2 with TRBJ2-3; unclear D gene. Trimming stripped 5 bases from V and 4 bases from J, with 7 bases between. This CDR3 has 12 amino acids. CDR1 SGHTA and CDR2 FQGNSA come from the germline V gene. Here the CDR3 reads CASSAQSDTQYF. In DNA form, the CDR3 reads TGTGCCAGCAGCGCCCAATCAGATACGCAGTATTTT.

In this sample, this clonotype turned up a few times. V is TRBV5-1 and J is TRBJ1-1; D ambiguous. The germline V gene encodes CDR1 SGHRS and CDR2 YFSETQ. The V gene lost 2 bases and the J gene lost 3 bases, with 11 bases spanning the gap. The CDR3 totals 14 residues. DNA for the CDR3: TGCGCCAGCAGCTTCGGCTCCCAAGACACTGAAGCTTTCTTT. Protein sequence: CASSFGSQDTEAFF. The whole variable domain, filled in from reference TRBV5-1 and TRBJ1-1, reads KAGVTQTPRYLIKTRGQQVTLSCSPISGHRSVSWYQQTPGQGLQFLFEYFSETQRNKGNFPGRFSGRQFSNSRSEMNVSTLELGDSALYLCASSFGSQDTEAFFGQGTRLTVV.

This clonotype was observed a few times. The V call is TRBV6-2 or TRBV6-3, the J call TRBJ2-7; 8 bases fit TRBD1. V shed 6 bases, J shed 6 bases, and the junction held 4 bases outside the gene matches. Germline values: CDR1 MNHEY, CDR2 SVGEGT. This CDR3 has 12 residues. The CDR3 is CASRPTGGEQYV. In nucleotides, the CDR3 is TGTGCCAGCAGGCCAACAGGGGGCGAGCAGTACGTC.

This chain uses TRBV9 with TRBJ2-1, with 11 bases identical to TRBD2. The germline gives CDR1 SGDLS, CDR2 YYNGEE. The V and J ends lost 0 bases and 9 bases, in that order; junction bases with no gene match: 8. The CDR3 has 16 residues. For the CDR3, the DNA is TGTGCCAGCAGCGTAGAGAGTAGCGGGGGGGCTGGTGAGCAGTTCTTC. Amino acid sequence: CASSVESSGGAGEQFF.

V usage is TRBV7-2 and J usage is TRBJ1-1; TRBD1 aligns across 11 bases. Germline V gene lookup returns CDR1 SGHTA and CDR2 FQGNSA. The length of the CDR3 is 16 residues. Trimming cost V 4 bases and J 5 bases; bases outside gene matches: 9. The CDR3 loop reads CASSYRTGGLRTEAFF. CDR3 nucleotides: TGTGCCAGCAGCTATCGGACAGGGGGCTTGAGAACTGAAGCTTTCTTT.